This T cell receptor (beta chain) derives from a study of blood T cell repertoires in COVID-19. In the study overall: Researchers got acute and convalescent COVID-19 samples from the United States, Italy and Spain. PBMCs, B-cell-depleted T cells, or T cells provided the cDNA or gDNA that made up the material.

Enrolment of Seattle patients took place during active infection, and they were followed longitudinally. In the source study's methods: Reference gene primer amplification yielded estimated nucleated cell counts. The repertoire was sequenced with immunoSEQ multiplex PCR; TCRdb's copy has only in-frame clones and lacks some. Clone size and the V and J calls come from that table; the DNA yielded D and trimming. The table records about 180,000 clones, about 81% of them present only once. Deletions cut 4 bases from V and 2 bases from J, with 18 bases between. Germline values: CDR1 SGDLS, CDR2 YYNGEE. This CDR3 contains 17 residues.

This chain joins TRBV9 and TRBJ2-2; no reliable D call. This receptor was identified in a woman older than 75 with COVID-19, enrolled during active disease. The sequenced sample consisted of peripheral blood. Here the CDR3 reads CASSLTPGQTNTGELFF. The CDR3 region has the DNA TGTGCCAGCAGCCTCACCCCTGGGCAGACCAACACCGGGGAGCTGTTTTTT.